The 18 T cell receptor beta chains presented below share a single source sample, sequenced in a study of OX40 agonist ivuxolimab in advanced cancers. Sequenced by immunoSEQ multiplex PCR; TCRdb stores in-frame clones only, minus some. The sample consists of some 100,000 clones, about 90% of them appearing once. The starting material was CD4+ or CD8+ T cells sorted from blood, obtained in a trial of the OX40 agonist ivuxolimab. The receptors derive from an adult with an advanced solid tumor such as melanoma, head and neck, liver or kidney cancer.

The chain combines TRBV27 with TRBJ2-1, with D uncertain. The CDR3 loop spans 12 amino acids. Germline CDR1 MNHEY, CDR2 SMNVEV (reference sequence). The V and J ends lost 5 bases and 10 bases respectively, with 12 bases between them. The CDR3, as DNA: TGTGCCAGCAGTGCCTCAGTGGGGGAGCAGTTCTTC. The encoded protein is CASSASVGEQFF.

This clone appeared once. V usage is TRBV6-1 and J usage is TRBJ2-2; a possible D gene is TRBD2 (6 bases). Trimming left V 2 bases short and J 1 base short, with 17 bases between. Germline CDR1 and CDR2: MNHNS and SASEGT. The CDR3 loop spans 18 amino acids. CDR3: CASSEQGRRARNTGELFF. CDR3 nucleotide sequence: TGTGCCAGCAGTGAACAGGGCAGGAGGGCAAGGAACACCGGGGAGCTGTTTTTT.

This sequence joins TRBV7-8 and TRBJ2-2, with D uncertain. Germline CDR1 reads SGHVS; CDR2 reads FQNEAQ. Trimming removed 5 bases at V and 7 bases at J, with 14 bases between. The CDR3 length is 14 residues. Here the CDR3 reads CASSIIRGDGELFF. For the CDR3, the DNA is TGTGCCAGCAGCATCATTAGAGGTGACGGGGAGCTGTTTTTT.

The V gene is TRBV18, the J gene TRBJ1-3, with 8 nucleotides matching TRBD1. The CDR3 sequence is 17 residues long. The ends lost 2 bases at V and 0 bases at J; junction bases unmatched: 6. The V gene's germline CDR1 is KGHSH and CDR2 LQKENI. In nucleotides, the CDR3 is TGTGCCAGCTCACCAAATCAGGGGGCGAGCTCTGGAAACACCATATATTTT. Translation gives CASSPNQGASSGNTIYF.

The V and J genes are TRBV6-1 and TRBJ1-1, with 8 bases identical to TRBD1. This CDR3 comprises 14 residues. The ends lost 5 bases at V and 5 bases at J; junction bases unmatched: 7. Germline V gene data show CDR1 as MNHNS and CDR2 as SASEGT. This CDR3 is CASSPNRGGTEAFF. In DNA, the CDR3 is TGTGCCAGCAGTCCAAACAGGGGGGGAACTGAAGCTTTCTTT.

This clone was picked up a small number of times. V gene TRBV27 combines with J gene TRBJ2-7; no clear D gene. The CDR3 runs to 18 residues. Trimming removed 6 bases at V and 0 bases at J, with 24 bases between. Germline V gene lookup returns CDR1 MNHEY and CDR2 SMNVEV (reference sequence). This CDR3 reads CASSPKLRTLLSSYEQYF. The CDR3 region has the DNA TGTGCCAGCAGCCCTAAACTTAGGACCCTCCTGAGCTCCTACGAGCAGTACTTC.

The chain couples TRBV2 to TRBJ2-7, with D unresolved. Between the trimmed V and J ends, which lost 5 bases and 0 bases, there was a span of 11 bases. The CDR3 runs 14 residues. The germline V gene has CDR1 SNHLY and CDR2 FYNNEI. CDR3 DNA sequence: TGTGCCAGCAGTAGGACCGAAGTCTCCTACGAGCAGTACTTC. Translation: CASSRTEVSYEQYF.

The chain employs TRBV19 and TRBJ1-2; TRBD1 agrees at 10 bases. CDR1 is LNHDA and CDR2 is SQIVND in the germline V gene (reference sequence). The CDR3 is made up of 17 amino acids. V shed 7 bases and J 0 bases; nucleotides not matched to a gene: 11. The CDR3 nucleotides read TGTGCCAGTAAGAATACCGGGACAGGGGTTTCTAACTATGGCTACACCTTC. Translating gives CASKNTGTGVSNYGYTF.

This clone has just a few counts. One end of the junction fails to match germline, which may point to a read error. The V gene is TRBV5-1, the J gene TRBJ2-7; D possibly corresponds to TRBD1 (6 bases). There are 14 residues in the CDR3. Germline-derived CDR1 and CDR2 are SGHRS and YFSETQ. Written as DNA, the CDR3 is TGCGCCAGTGGGACCCAGGGGTCCTCCCACGAGCAGTACTTC. Amino acids: CASGTQGSSHEQYF.

Here the CDR3 reads CASSPRGNNYGYTF. In DNA form, the CDR3 reads TGTGCCAGCAGTCCCAGAGGGAACAACTATGGCTACACCTTC. The V and J genes are TRBV6-6 and TRBJ1-2; D is unresolved. V gave up 5 bases and J gave up 2 bases, with 12 bases separating them. Germline-derived CDR1 and CDR2 are MNHNY and SVGAGI (reference sequence). The CDR3 runs to 14 residues.

J is TRBJ2-6 and V is TRBV5-4; unclear D gene. The CDR3 totals 15 residues. V was shortened by 0 bases and J by 0 bases, with 4 bases between the two germline ends. Germline CDR1 is SGHNT and CDR2 is YYREEE (reference sequence). The chain's CDR3 is CASSLEGSGANVLTF. As DNA, the CDR3 is TGTGCCAGCAGCTTGGAGGGCTCTGGGGCCAACGTCCTGACTTTC.

The chain carries TRBV10-2 and TRBJ1-6; a possible D gene is TRBD1 (6 bases). The CDR3 has 16 amino acids. V was trimmed by 0 bases and J by 7 bases, leaving 13 bases between them. Germline loops: CDR1 WSHSY, CDR2 SAAADI. In DNA, the CDR3 is TGCGCCAGCAGTGAGTCGGGGGGGCCGGGGAATTCACCCCTCCACTTT. Residues: CASSESGGPGNSPLHF.

The rearrangement joins TRBV30 to TRBJ2-5; D may correspond to TRBD1 or TRBD2 (5 bases each). Trimming left V 3 bases short and J 3 bases short, with 11 bases between. The CDR3 sequence is 13 residues long. Germline V gene sequence: CDR1 GTSNPN, CDR2 SVGIG (reference sequence). The CDR3 DNA reads as TGTGCCTGGAGCACCGGGACCAAAGAGACCCAGTACTTC. Its protein product is CAWSTGTKETQYF.

The rearrangement links TRBV27 to TRBJ2-1, with 7 bases fitting TRBD2. Trimming took 6 bases from V and 9 from J; bases not matched to a gene: 14. The CDR3 covers 15 residues. Germline CDR1 and CDR2: MNHEY and SMNVEV (reference sequence). In DNA, the CDR3 is TGTGCCAGCAGGGCCACTAGGGGAGGGCCCAGTGAGCAGTTCTTC. It specifies CASRATRGGPSEQFF.

This chain connects TRBV5-1 to TRBJ2-1; either TRBD1 or TRBD2 may fit D (5 bases each). Germline V gives CDR1 SGHRS, CDR2 YFSETQ. V was trimmed by 0 bases and J by 8 bases, leaving 15 bases between them. CDR3 length equals 15 residues. For the CDR3, the DNA is TGCGCCAGCAGCTTGGCGGGGCAGTTCTTGTATGAGCAGTTCTTC. Translated, it gives CASSLAGQFLYEQFF.

This chain links TRBV7-2 with TRBJ1-2; 7 nucleotides line up with TRBD1. The V segment lost 0 bases and the J segment 0 bases; nucleotides outside the gene matches: 1. Looked up from germline, CDR1 is SGHTA and CDR2 is FQGNSA. This CDR3 is 15 amino acids long. DNA of the CDR3: TGTGCCAGCAGCTTAGCCGGGACAGCTAACTATGGCTACACCTTC. Translated: CASSLAGTANYGYTF.

This clone appeared a few times. This chain connects TRBV30 to TRBJ1-1; no definite D call. The V gene's germline CDR1 is GTSNPN and CDR2 SVGIG (reference sequence). The V and J ends lost 4 bases and 11 bases respectively, with 14 bases between them. This CDR3 spans 11 amino acids. The CDR3 DNA reads TGTGCCTGGACTCTAGGTGGTAGGGCTTTCTTT. Translated: CAWTLGGRAFF.

This clone occurred once. The chain employs TRBV30 and TRBJ1-1; TRBD1 is a possible D gene (5 bases). Germline V CDR1 and CDR2: GTSNPN, SVGIG (reference sequence). There are 16 residues in the CDR3. Trimming cost V 0 bases and J 3 bases, with 17 bases left between them. CDR3 sequence: CAWSVGTPVFDTEAFF. For the CDR3, the DNA is TGTGCCTGGAGTGTAGGGACTCCCGTTTTCGACACTGAAGCTTTCTTT.